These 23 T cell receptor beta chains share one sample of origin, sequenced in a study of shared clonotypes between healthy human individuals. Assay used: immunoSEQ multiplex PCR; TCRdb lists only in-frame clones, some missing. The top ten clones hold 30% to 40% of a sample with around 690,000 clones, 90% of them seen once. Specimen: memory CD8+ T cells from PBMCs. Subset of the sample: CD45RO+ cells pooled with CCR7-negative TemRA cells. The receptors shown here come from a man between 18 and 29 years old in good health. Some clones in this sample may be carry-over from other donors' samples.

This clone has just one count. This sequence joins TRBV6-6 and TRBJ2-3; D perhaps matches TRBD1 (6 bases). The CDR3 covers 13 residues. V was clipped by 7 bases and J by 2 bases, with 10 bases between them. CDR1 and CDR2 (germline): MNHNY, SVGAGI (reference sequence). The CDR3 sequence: CASTGTSTDTQYF. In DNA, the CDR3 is TGTGCCAGCACCGGGACATCCACAGATACGCAGTATTTT.

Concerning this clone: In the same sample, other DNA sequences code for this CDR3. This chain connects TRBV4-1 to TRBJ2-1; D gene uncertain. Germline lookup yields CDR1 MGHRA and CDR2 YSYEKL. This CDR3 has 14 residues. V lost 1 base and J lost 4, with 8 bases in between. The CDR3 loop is CASSQVGTYNEQFF. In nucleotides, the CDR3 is TGCGCCAGCAGCCAAGTCGGCACATACAATGAGCAGTTCTTC.

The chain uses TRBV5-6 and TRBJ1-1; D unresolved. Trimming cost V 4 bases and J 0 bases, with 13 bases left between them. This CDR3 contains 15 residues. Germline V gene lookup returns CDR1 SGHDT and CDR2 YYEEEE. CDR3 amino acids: CASSVTGYLNTEAFF. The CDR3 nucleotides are TGTGCCAGCAGCGTTACCGGGTACTTGAACACTGAAGCTTTCTTT.

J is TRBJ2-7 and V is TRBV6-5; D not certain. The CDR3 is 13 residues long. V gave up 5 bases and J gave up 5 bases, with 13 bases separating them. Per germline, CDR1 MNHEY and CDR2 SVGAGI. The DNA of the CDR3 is TGTGCCAGCAGTCCATTGGGGTTCGACGAGCAGTACTTC. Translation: CASSPLGFDEQYF.

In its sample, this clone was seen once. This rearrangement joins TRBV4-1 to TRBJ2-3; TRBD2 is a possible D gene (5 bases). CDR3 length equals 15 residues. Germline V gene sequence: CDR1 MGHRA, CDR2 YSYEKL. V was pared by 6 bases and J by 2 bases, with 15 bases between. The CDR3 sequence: CASRLDLEDTDTQYF. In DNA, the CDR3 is TGCGCCAGCAGACTCGACTTGGAGGACACAGATACGCAGTATTTT.

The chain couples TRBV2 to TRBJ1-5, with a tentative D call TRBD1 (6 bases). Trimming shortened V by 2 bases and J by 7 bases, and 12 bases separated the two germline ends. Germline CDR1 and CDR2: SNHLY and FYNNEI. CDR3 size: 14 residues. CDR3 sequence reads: CASSEIGGRQPQHF. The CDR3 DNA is TGTGCCAGCAGTGAAATCGGGGGGCGGCAGCCCCAGCATTTT. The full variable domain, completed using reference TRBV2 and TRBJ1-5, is EPEVTQTPSHQVTQMGQEVILRCVPISNHLYFYWYRQILGQKVEFLVSFYNNEISEKSEIFDDQFSVERPDGSNFTLKIRSTKLEDSAMYFCASSEIGGRQPQHFGDGTRLSIL.

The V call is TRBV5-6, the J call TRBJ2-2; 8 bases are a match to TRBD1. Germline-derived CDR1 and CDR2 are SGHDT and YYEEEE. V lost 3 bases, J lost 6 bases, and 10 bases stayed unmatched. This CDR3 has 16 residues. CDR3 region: CASSSYRDRIPGELFF. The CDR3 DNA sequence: TGTGCCAGCAGCTCCTATCGGGACAGGATCCCCGGGGAGCTGTTTTTT.

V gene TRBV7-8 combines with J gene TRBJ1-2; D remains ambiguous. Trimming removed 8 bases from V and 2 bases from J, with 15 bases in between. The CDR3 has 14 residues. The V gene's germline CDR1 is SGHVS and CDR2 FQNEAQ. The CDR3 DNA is TGTGCCAGCTCCACGGGCGGCCAGAACTATGGCTACACCTTC. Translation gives CASSTGGQNYGYTF.

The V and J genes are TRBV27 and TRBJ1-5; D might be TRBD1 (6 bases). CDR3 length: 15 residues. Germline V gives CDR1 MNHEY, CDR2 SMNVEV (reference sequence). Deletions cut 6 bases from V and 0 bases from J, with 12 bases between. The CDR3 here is CASSEGHISNQPQHF. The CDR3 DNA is TGTGCCAGCAGCGAGGGACATATTAGCAATCAGCCCCAGCATTTT.

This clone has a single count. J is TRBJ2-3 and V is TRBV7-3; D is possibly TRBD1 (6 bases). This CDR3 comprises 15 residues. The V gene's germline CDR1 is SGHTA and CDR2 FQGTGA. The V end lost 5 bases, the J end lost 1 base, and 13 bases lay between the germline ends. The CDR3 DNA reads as TGTGCCAGCAGCCTGACAGGTCTCGGCACAGATACGCAGTATTTT. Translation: CASSLTGLGTDTQYF.

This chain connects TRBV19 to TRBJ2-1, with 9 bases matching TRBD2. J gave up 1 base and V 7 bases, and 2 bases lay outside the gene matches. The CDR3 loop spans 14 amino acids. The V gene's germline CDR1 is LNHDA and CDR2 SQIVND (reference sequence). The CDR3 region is CASTLAGSYNEQFF. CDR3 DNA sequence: TGTGCCAGTACTCTAGCGGGGTCCTACAATGAGCAGTTCTTC.

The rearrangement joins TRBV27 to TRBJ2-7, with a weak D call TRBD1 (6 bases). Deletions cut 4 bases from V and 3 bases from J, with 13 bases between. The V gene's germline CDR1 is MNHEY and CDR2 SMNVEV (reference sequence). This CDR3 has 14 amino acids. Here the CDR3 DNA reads TGTGCCAGCAGTTCCCGGGACACACTCTACGAGCAGTACTTC. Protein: CASSSRDTLYEQYF.

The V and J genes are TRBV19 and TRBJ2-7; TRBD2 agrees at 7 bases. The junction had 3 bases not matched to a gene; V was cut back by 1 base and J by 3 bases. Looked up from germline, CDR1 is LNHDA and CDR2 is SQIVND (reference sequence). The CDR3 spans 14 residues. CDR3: CASSIAGGFYEQYF. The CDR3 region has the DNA TGTGCCAGTAGTATAGCGGGAGGCTTCTACGAGCAGTACTTC.

As DNA, the CDR3 is TGCGCCAGCAGCCAAGGAAGAGGGGGCTACGAGCAGTACTTC. Translating gives CASSQGRGGYEQYF. V usage is TRBV4-3 and J usage is TRBJ2-7; maybe TRBD1 (6 bases). Germline V gene lookup returns CDR1 LGHNA and CDR2 YSLEER. V lost 1 base, J lost 3 bases, and 10 bases lay in between. The CDR3 is 14 amino acids.

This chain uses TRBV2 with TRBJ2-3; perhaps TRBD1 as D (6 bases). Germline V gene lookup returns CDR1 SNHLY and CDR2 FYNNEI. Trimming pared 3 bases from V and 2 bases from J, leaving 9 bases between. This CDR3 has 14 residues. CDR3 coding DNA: TGTGCCAGCAGTGATGGACAGCTCACAGATACGCAGTATTTT. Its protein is CASSDGQLTDTQYF.

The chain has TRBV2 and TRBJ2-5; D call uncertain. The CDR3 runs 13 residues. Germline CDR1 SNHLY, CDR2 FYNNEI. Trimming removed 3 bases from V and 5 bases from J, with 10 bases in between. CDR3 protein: CASSDPLDETQYF. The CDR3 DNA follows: TGTGCCAGCAGTGATCCCCTGGATGAGACCCAGTACTTC. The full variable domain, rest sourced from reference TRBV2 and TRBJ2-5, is EPEVTQTPSHQVTQMGQEVILRCVPISNHLYFYWYRQILGQKVEFLVSFYNNEISEKSEIFDDQFSVERPDGSNFTLKIRSTKLEDSAMYFCASSDPLDETQYFGPGTRLLVL.

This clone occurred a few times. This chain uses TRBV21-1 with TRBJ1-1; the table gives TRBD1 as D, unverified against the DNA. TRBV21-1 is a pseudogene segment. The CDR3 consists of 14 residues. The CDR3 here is CASTLTGLSAEAFF. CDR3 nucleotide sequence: TGTGCCAGCACCTTGACAGGGCTTAGCGCTGAAGCTTTCTTT.

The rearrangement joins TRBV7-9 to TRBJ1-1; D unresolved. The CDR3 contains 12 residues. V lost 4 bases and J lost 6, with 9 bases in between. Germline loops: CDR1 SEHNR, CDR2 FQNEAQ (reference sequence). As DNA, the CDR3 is TGTGCCAGCAGCTCGGCGAGCTCTGAAGCTTTCTTT. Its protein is CASSSASSEAFF.

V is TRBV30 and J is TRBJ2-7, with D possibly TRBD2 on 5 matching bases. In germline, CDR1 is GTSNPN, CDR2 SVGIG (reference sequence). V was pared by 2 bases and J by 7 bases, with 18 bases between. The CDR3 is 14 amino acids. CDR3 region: CAWSSGLHGREQYF. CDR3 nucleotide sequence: TGTGCCTGGAGTAGCGGACTCCACGGTAGGGAGCAGTACTTC. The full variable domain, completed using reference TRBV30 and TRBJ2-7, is SQTIHQWPATLVQPVGSPLSLECTVEGTSNPNLYWYRQAAGRGLQLLFYSVGIGQISSEVPQNLSASRPQDRQFILSSKKLLLSDSGFYLCAWSSGLHGREQYFGPGTRLTVT.

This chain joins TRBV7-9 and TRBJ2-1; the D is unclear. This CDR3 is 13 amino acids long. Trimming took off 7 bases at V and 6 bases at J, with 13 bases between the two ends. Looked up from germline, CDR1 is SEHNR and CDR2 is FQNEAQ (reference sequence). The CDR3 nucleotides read TGTGCCAGCATCGAGTCCAGCCTCAATGAGCAGTTCTTC. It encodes CASIESSLNEQFF.

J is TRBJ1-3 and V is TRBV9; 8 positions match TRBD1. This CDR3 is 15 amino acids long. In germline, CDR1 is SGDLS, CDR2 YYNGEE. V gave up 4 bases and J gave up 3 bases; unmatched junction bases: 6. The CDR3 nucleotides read TGTGCCAGCAGCCCCCGCGGACAGGGTGGAAACACCATATATTTT. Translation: CASSPRGQGGNTIYF.

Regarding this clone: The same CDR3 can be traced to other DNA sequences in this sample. This chain's CDR3 is CASRRGHEQYF. The CDR3, as DNA: TGTGCCAGCAGGAGAGGCCACGAGCAGTACTTC. The gene calls are TRBV27 and TRBJ2-7; D not certain. V was trimmed by 6 bases and J by 5 bases, leaving 8 bases between them. The CDR3 totals 11 residues. Germline values: CDR1 MNHEY, CDR2 SMNVEV (reference sequence).

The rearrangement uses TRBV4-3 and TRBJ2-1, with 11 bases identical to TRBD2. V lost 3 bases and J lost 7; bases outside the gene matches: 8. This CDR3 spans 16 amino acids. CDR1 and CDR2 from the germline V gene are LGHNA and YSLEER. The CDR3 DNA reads TGCGCCAGCAGCCATCATAGCGGGAGGGCCGAGAATGAGCAGTTCTTC. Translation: CASSHHSGRAENEQFF.